This TCR beta chain derives from a study of response to subunit inactivated influenza vaccine. Whole-study results and caveats: Authors suggested seasonal influenza vaccinations each recruit few new T cells.

On this clonotype itself: The antigen is undetermined.

This CDR3 has 14 residues. V was pared by 5 bases and J by 10 bases, with 18 bases between. Per germline, CDR1 SGHTA and CDR2 FQGNSA. One entry per CDR3 protein results from TCRdb running MiXCR on the RT-PCR reads. The profile shows roughly 460,000 distinct CDR3 sequences, approximately 11% of them singletons. The chain carries TRBV7-2 and TRBJ2-1; D remains unclear. The TCR originated in a man between 45 and 60 years old who received an inactivated influenza vaccine. Sequencing was performed on PBMCs from blood, taken about 40 days after vaccination. The DNA for the CDR3 is TGTGCCAGCAGCCTCATGGGTGGTAGGCGGGAGCAGTTCTTC. Amino acid sequence: CASSLMGGRREQFF.